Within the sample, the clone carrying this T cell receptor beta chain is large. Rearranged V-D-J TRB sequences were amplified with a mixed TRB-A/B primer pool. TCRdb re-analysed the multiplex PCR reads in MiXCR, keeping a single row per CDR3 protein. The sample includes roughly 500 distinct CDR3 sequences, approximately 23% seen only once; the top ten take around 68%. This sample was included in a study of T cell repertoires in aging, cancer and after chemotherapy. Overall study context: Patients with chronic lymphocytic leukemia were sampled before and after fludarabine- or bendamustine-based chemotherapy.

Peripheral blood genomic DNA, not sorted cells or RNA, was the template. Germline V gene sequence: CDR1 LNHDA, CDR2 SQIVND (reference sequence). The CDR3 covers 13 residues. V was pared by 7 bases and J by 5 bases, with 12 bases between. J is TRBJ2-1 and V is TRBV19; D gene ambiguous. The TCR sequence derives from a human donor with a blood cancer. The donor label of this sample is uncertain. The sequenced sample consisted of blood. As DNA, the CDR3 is TGTGCCAGTACCCTAGGGTTGAACAATGAGCAGTTCTTC. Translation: CASTLGLNNEQFF.